These T cell receptor beta chains were read from a single sample in a study of blood T cell repertoires in COVID-19. Profiling relied on immunoSEQ multiplex PCR, and the TCRdb table lists in-frame clones only, not all of them. The table lists approximately 170,000 clones, nearly 90% of them singletons, with 1.5% to 2% in the top ten. Sequences were obtained from peripheral blood. The receptors here all came from a man between 18 and 29 years old who had recovered from COVID-19. Both conserved end residues are part of each CDR3. A D gene is named only where the DNA matches it firmly. Size tells how often a clone was seen (once, few, many) or the class of an expanded clone, and some rows leave it out.

clone_size: few
d_call: TRBD1
j_call: TRBJ1-5
v_call: TRBV2
cdr3_aa: CASSGKGTGSNQPQHF

clone_size: NA
d_call: TRBD1
j_call: TRBJ2-1
v_call: TRBV6-5
cdr3_aa: CASRVTGVNEQFF

clone_size: NA
d_call: TRBD1
j_call: TRBJ2-7
v_call: TRBV7-8
cdr3_aa: CASSFSGTGSYEQYF

clone_size: NA
d_call: NA
j_call: TRBJ1-2
v_call: TRBV12-3/TRBV12-4
cdr3_aa: CASSGPGGGYTF

clone_size: NA
d_call: TRBD2
j_call: TRBJ2-5
v_call: TRBV2
cdr3_aa: CASRLAGVSGETQYF

clone_size: NA
d_call: NA
j_call: TRBJ1-6
v_call: TRBV5-4
cdr3_aa: CASTRPNSPLHF

clone_size: NA
d_call: TRBD1
j_call: TRBJ1-2
v_call: TRBV4-1
cdr3_aa: CASSLGTGSGGYTF

clone_size: NA
d_call: TRBD2
j_call: TRBJ2-1
v_call: TRBV2
cdr3_aa: CASRILSGAEINEQFF

clone_size: NA
d_call: TRBD2
j_call: TRBJ2-7
v_call: TRBV19
cdr3_aa: CASSTPSGTTYEQYF

clone_size: once
d_call: NA
j_call: TRBJ2-3
v_call: TRBV11-3
cdr3_aa: CASSEQNRAGTDTQYF

clone_size: NA
d_call: NA
j_call: TRBJ1-3
v_call: TRBV30
cdr3_aa: CAWRQGRTGNTIYF

clone_size: NA
d_call: NA
j_call: TRBJ2-3
v_call: TRBV9
cdr3_aa: CASSTGTREKGTDTQYF

clone_size: few
d_call: NA
j_call: TRBJ1-5
v_call: TRBV7-2
cdr3_aa: CASSLGGGLQPQHF

clone_size: NA
d_call: NA
j_call: TRBJ2-6
v_call: TRBV7-2
cdr3_aa: CASSLGFGIGANVLTF

clone_size: NA
d_call: NA
j_call: TRBJ2-7
v_call: TRBV28
cdr3_aa: CASSSETYEQYF